The source of this T cell receptor beta chain is a study of early T cells in non-severe SARS-CoV-2 infection. On the study more broadly: Whole-blood bulk RNA, unsorted, was sequenced, and chains were unpaired.

The CDR3 spans 10 residues. From germline, CDR1 is SQVTM and CDR2 ANQGSEA. The V end lost 5 bases, the J end lost 10 bases, and 9 bases lay between the germline ends. TCRdb reanalysed the 5' RACE reads using MiXCR and keeps one entry per CDR3 protein. The sample carries 65,000 to 70,000 distinct CDR3 sequences, more than 9% recorded once. This TCR derives from an adult who was a healthcare worker with PCR-confirmed SARS-CoV-2 infection or an uninfected control (not recorded which). The material sequenced was whole blood. The V gene is TRBV29-1, the J gene TRBJ2-1, with a tentative D call TRBD2 (7 bases). CDR3 nucleotides: TGCAGCGTTAGCGGGACAGAGCAGTTCTTC. Its translation is CSVSGTEQFF.